The clone carrying this TCR beta chain was recorded many times. Its specificity is not known. Unique molecular identifiers tagged the TCRbeta library. Each CDR3 protein gets one entry after TCRdb re-called the PCR reads with MiXCR. The sample yields nearly 250,000 distinct CDR3 sequences, 8.2% seen once. Germline-derived CDR1 and CDR2 are SGDLS and YYNGEE. Trimming removed 0 bases at V and 5 bases at J, with 14 bases between. The CDR3 sequence is 15 residues long. This entry comes from a study of T-cell reconstitution after alpha-beta-depleted transplantation in children. Notes on the study in general: In patients about two months after transplant, alpha-beta T cells reportedly arose from several hundred expanded graft clones.

Sequenced here: PBMCs, mostly from graft donor cells, sampled 180 days after TCRalphabeta/CD19-depleted stem cell transplant. This TCR derives from a male patient between 5 and 17 years old who had a stem cell transplant for acute lymphoblastic leukemia, so the T cells may come from the graft donor. The chain carries TRBV9 and TRBJ2-5; D is possibly TRBD2 (5 bases). Here the CDR3 DNA reads TGTGCCAGCAGCGTAGACTTGCTAGCCAGGGAGACCCAGTACTTC. It specifies CASSVDLLARETQYF.